Below, 17 T cell receptor beta chains from the same sample are listed, as sequenced in a study of blood T cells in healthy people across ages. The authors ran a second PCR of 7 to 11 cycles using a sample-barcoded 5' primer and a J-beta primer mix. MiXCR, applied by TCRdb to the 5' RACE reads, yields one record per CDR3 protein. The profile shows 800,000 to 950,000 distinct CDR3 sequences, about 29% of them singletons. These data were also filed under a second study, of T cells of mothers and their children.

Sequences were obtained from blood. The receptor source for this set is a woman between 40 and 50 years old in good health.

The chain is built from TRBV6-1 and TRBJ1-2; D is unclear. This CDR3 comprises 13 residues. CDR1 and CDR2 from the germline V gene are MNHNS and SASEGT. V lost 7 bases and J lost 1, with 10 bases in between. The CDR3 DNA sequence: TGTGCCAGCACTTGGACGGATAACTATGGCTACACCTTC. Translating gives CASTWTDNYGYTF.

This chain joins TRBV28 and TRBJ2-5; 8 bases align to TRBD2. The CDR3 is 14 amino acids. Germline loops: CDR1 MDHEN, CDR2 SYDVKM. The ends lost 3 bases at V and 9 bases at J; junction bases unmatched: 9. The CDR3 sequence is CASSLTGGRQPQYF. In DNA form, the CDR3 reads TGTGCCAGCAGTTTGACGGGGGGGAGGCAGCCCCAGTACTTC.

There are a few counts of this clonotype. This sequence joins TRBV12-3 or TRBV12-4 and TRBJ1-4, with TRBD1 identical over 8 bases. The CDR3 runs 15 residues. V shed 3 bases, J shed 7 bases, and the junction held 7 bases outside the gene matches. The CDR3 region has the DNA TGTGCCAGCAGTTTGGACGGGACAGGCACTGAAAAACTGTTTTTT. Residues: CASSLDGTGTEKLFF.

The chain joins TRBV2 to TRBJ2-7; D call uncertain. The CDR3 length is 15 residues. V gave up 5 bases and J gave up 2 bases, with 16 bases separating them. The germline CDR1 and CDR2 sequences are SNHLY and FYNNEI. In nucleotides, the CDR3 is TGTGCCAGCAGTCTCGAAGGTGCAGGAGCCTACGAGCAGTACTTC. Residues: CASSLEGAGAYEQYF.

This chain links TRBV15 with TRBJ1-5; D perhaps matches TRBD1 (5 bases). V lost 3 bases, J lost 6 bases, and 18 bases lay in between. The CDR3 is made up of 16 amino acids. Germline assignment: CDR1 LNHNV and CDR2 YYDKDF (reference sequence). CDR3 nucleotides: TGTGCCACCAGCAGCCCCAACCCAGGGTATGGTCAGCCCCAGCATTTT. Translated: CATSSPNPGYGQPQHF.

At least ten counts were recorded for this clonotype. The J gene is TRBJ2-1, the V gene TRBV10-3; D is undetermined. V was pared by 3 bases and J by 6 bases, with 15 bases between. Germline CDR1 and CDR2: ENHRY and SYGVKD. The CDR3 has 15 amino acids. The DNA for the CDR3 is TGTGCCATCAGTGACCTCCCCGGTACCTCCAATGAGCAGTTCTTC. Amino acids: CAISDLPGTSNEQFF.

About this clonotype: Likely a read error: the CDR3 ends without its conserved phenylalanine or tryptophan. V is TRBV5-1 and J is TRBJ2-5, with D possibly being TRBD2 (5 bases). With the DNA end fitting TRBJ2-7 better, the J assignment may be wrong. This CDR3 region has 13 residues. Germline-derived CDR1 and CDR2 are SGHRS and YFSETQ. This CDR3 is CASSLAGRDEQYL. In DNA, the CDR3 is TGCGCCAGCAGCTTGGCCGGGCGGGACGAGCAGTACTTA.

This chain links TRBV25-1 with TRBJ2-3; D unresolved. The V end was cut by 10 bases, the J end by 6 bases, with 11 bases between. Germline assignment: CDR1 MGHDK and CDR2 SYGVNS. The CDR3 consists of 11 residues. For the CDR3, the DNA is TGTGCCACGTTTTCCTTTGATACGCAGTATTTT. Its protein product is CATFSFDTQYF.

About this clonotype: A much bigger clone sits one base away, suggesting this may be a read error. This chain joins TRBV4-3 and TRBJ2-4, with 8 bases that match TRBD1. The CDR3 spans 17 residues. CDR1 and CDR2 (germline): LGHNA, YSLEER. The CDR3 coding sequence is TGCGCCAGCAGCCAAGAAGCATCGGGGACAGGCAAAAACATTCGGTACTTC. Amino acids: CASSQEASGTGKNIRYF.

Of note for this clonotype: This may be a read error, as it is one base from a much larger clone. The gene calls are TRBV5-1 and TRBJ1-2; D ambiguous. The CDR3 consists of 14 residues. The germline gives CDR1 SGHRS, CDR2 YFSETQ. This CDR3 is CAGSLSPANYGYTF. The CDR3 nucleotides are TGCGCCGGCAGCTTGTCCCCAGCTAACTATGGCTACACCTTC.

In this sample, this clonotype turned up a few times. CDR3 bases: TGCGCCAGCAGCTTGTCTTCTGGGGACAGGTCCTCAAGCTCCTACGAGCAGTACTTC. It yields the protein CASSLSSGDRSSSSYEQYF. This chain connects TRBV5-1 to TRBJ2-7; TRBD1 matches 8 bases. Trimming at V came to 1 base and at J to 0 bases, leaving 15 bases not matched to a gene. CDR1 and CDR2 from the germline V gene are SGHRS and YFSETQ. CDR3 length equals 19 residues. Full variable domain (rest looked up from reference TRBV5-1 and TRBJ2-7): KAGVTQTPRYLIKTRGQQVTLSCSPISGHRSVSWYQQTPGQGLQFLFEYFSETQRNKGNFPGRFSGRQFSNSRSEMNVSTLELGDSALYLCASSLSSGDRSSSSYEQYFGPGTRLTVT.

The genes are TRBV7-9 and TRBJ1-1; TRBD1 might be the D (6 bases). Germline assignment: CDR1 SEHNR and CDR2 FQNEAQ (reference sequence). V was cut by 1 base and J by 2 bases, with 26 bases left in between. This CDR3 contains 20 residues. CDR3 sequence reads: CASSLVSLRRGASSNTEAFF. The CDR3 DNA reads TGTGCCAGCAGCTTAGTATCCCTCCGCCGGGGGGCGTCCTCTAACACTGAAGCTTTCTTT.

In nucleotides, the CDR3 is TGCAGTGCCCCAAGAAGGGGGCCCTATGGCTACACCTTC. Protein: CSAPRRGPYGYTF. This sequence joins TRBV20-1 and TRBJ1-2; 7 bases match TRBD1. CDR3 length equals 13 residues. The V gene end was trimmed by 6 bases and the J gene end by 4 bases; junction bases not matched to a gene: 8. Germline-derived CDR1 and CDR2 are DFQATT and SNEGSKA (reference sequence).

This clonotype turned up a few times. This sequence joins TRBV4-3 and TRBJ1-1; D gene unclear. The CDR3 length is 13 residues. Trimming pared 0 bases from V and 3 bases from J, leaving 5 bases between. Germline CDR1 and CDR2: LGHNA and YSLEER. The CDR3 coding sequence is TGCGCCAGCAGCCAAGATTTGGACACTGAAGCTTTCTTT. Its translation is CASSQDLDTEAFF.

As to this clonotype: Given a much more abundant clone one base away, this may be a read error. J is TRBJ1-1 and V is TRBV5-1; 7 bases match TRBD1. CDR1 is SGHRS and CDR2 is YFSETQ in the germline V gene. The CDR3 contains 17 residues. CDR3 sequence (DNA): TGCACCAGCAGCTTGTGGGGACAGATCGAAATGAACACTGAAGCTTTCTTT. Its protein is CTSSLWGQIEMNTEAFF.

This clonotype was found once. The chain recombines TRBV7-9 with TRBJ2-5, with 10 bases identical to TRBD1. V was clipped by 7 bases and J by 1 base; unmatched bases: 6. Germline CDR1 SEHNR, CDR2 FQNEAQ (reference sequence). The CDR3 length is 15 residues. The CDR3 reads CASNSGTGAQETQYF. In DNA form, the CDR3 reads TGTGCCAGCAACTCCGGGACAGGGGCCCAAGAGACCCAGTACTTC.

The chain combines TRBV9 with TRBJ2-7; a weak D match, TRBD1 (6 bases). This CDR3 comprises 15 residues. Per the germline V gene, CDR1 is SGDLS and CDR2 is YYNGEE. Trimming removed 1 base from V and 2 bases from J, with 13 bases in between. CDR3 loop: CASSVWDTVTYEQYF. CDR3 DNA sequence: TGTGCCAGCAGCGTATGGGACACAGTAACCTACGAGCAGTACTTC.